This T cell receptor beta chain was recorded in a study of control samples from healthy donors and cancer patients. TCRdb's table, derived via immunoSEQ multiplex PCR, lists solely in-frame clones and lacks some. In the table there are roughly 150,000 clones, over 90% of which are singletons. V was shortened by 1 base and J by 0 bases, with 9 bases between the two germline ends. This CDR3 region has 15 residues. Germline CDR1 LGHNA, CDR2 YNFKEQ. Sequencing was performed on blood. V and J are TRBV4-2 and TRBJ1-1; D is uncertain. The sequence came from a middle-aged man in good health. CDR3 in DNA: TGTGCCAGCAGCCAAGTATCCAGCTTGAACACTGAAGCTTTCTTT. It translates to CASSQVSSLNTEAFF.